This passage covers 21 T cell receptor beta chains from one sample sequenced in a study of early T cells in non-severe SARS-CoV-2 infection. Using its own MiXCR run on the 5' RACE reads, TCRdb lists one record per CDR3 protein. This sample has roughly 20,000 distinct CDR3 sequences; about 4% occur once, and the top ten carry about 1.6%. Specimen: whole blood. Receptors originate from an adult who was a healthcare worker with PCR-confirmed SARS-CoV-2 infection or an uninfected control (not recorded which).

This clonotype was counted at least ten times. The chain has TRBV11-2 and TRBJ1-3; D remains ambiguous. The length of the CDR3 is 14 residues. Deletions cut 5 bases from V and 0 bases from J, with 8 bases between. Germline loops: CDR1 SGHAT, CDR2 FQNNGV. The CDR3 DNA sequence: TGTGCCAGCAGCCAGGACCGCTCTGGAAACACCATATATTTT. Amino acid sequence: CASSQDRSGNTIYF.

The chain recombines TRBV6-5 with TRBJ1-6, with TRBD1 as a possible D gene (5 bases). Germline V lookup: CDR1 MNHEY, CDR2 SVGAGI. V was shortened by 5 bases and J by 7 bases, with 12 bases between the two germline ends. There are 14 residues in the CDR3. CDR3 sequence (DNA): TGTGCCAGCAGTGCGCCGACAGTCAATTCACCCCTCCACTTT. This sequence encodes CASSAPTVNSPLHF.

This clonotype is medium-sized within its sample. This rearrangement joins TRBV19 to TRBJ1-2; the match to TRBD1 covers 8 bases. Per germline, CDR1 LNHDA and CDR2 SQIVND (reference sequence). The trim removed 8 bases at V and 4 bases at J, leaving 9 bases unmatched. This CDR3 comprises 14 residues. The CDR3 sequence is CASSTGVTTYGYTF. CDR3 coding DNA: TGTGCCAGTTCGACAGGGGTAACCACCTATGGCTACACCTTC.

Ten or more counts support this clonotype. The chain is built from TRBV4-1 and TRBJ2-6, with D maybe TRBD2 (5 bases). CDR1 and CDR2 (germline): MGHRA, YSYEKL. The V end was cut by 2 bases, the J end by 2 bases, with 19 bases between. This CDR3 spans 19 amino acids. For the CDR3, the DNA is TGCGCCAGCAGCCAATTCCCGGGTGAGGCGGGTACTGGGGCCAACGTCCTGACTTTC. It yields the protein CASSQFPGEAGTGANVLTF.

The chain uses TRBV30 and TRBJ1-6; 10 nucleotides agree with TRBD1. Germline loops: CDR1 GTSNPN, CDR2 SVGIG (reference sequence). This CDR3 has 14 residues. Unmatched junction bases numbered 8, after V lost 4 bases and J lost 11 bases. This CDR3 is CAWTRDRGSTPLHF. CDR3 in DNA: TGTGCCTGGACCCGGGACAGGGGATCGACACCCCTCCACTTT.

This clonotype is labeled medium-sized. The chain joins TRBV14 to TRBJ2-2; D unclear. CDR3 length: 13 residues. From germline, CDR1 is SGHDN and CDR2 FVKESK. The V end was cut by 4 bases, the J end by 3 bases, with 6 bases between. CDR3 sequence reads: CASSPTHTGELFF. The CDR3 bases are TGTGCCAGCAGCCCCACCCACACCGGGGAGCTGTTTTTT. Filled out from reference TRBV14 and TRBJ2-2, the complete variable domain reads EAGVTQFPSHSVIEKGQTVTLRCDPISGHDNLYWYRRVMGKEIKFLLHFVKESKQDESGMPNNRFLAERTGGTYSTLKVQPAELEDSGVYFCASSPTHTGELFFGEGSRLTVL.

On this clonotype itself: One junction end disagrees with the germline gene, perhaps due to a read error. V and J are TRBV20-1 and TRBJ2-1; TRBD2 agrees at 10 bases. This CDR3 has 15 residues. Germline CDR1 DFQATT, CDR2 SNEGSKA (reference sequence). CDR3 region: CSAWTSGYNEQLRVF. CDR3 sequence (DNA): TGCAGTGCTTGGACTAGCGGTTACAATGAGCAGTTACGAGTCTTC.

This sequence joins TRBV2 and TRBJ2-7, with D tentatively TRBD1 (6 bases). The CDR3 runs 14 residues. V lost 2 bases, J lost 2 bases, and 10 bases lay in between. Germline values: CDR1 SNHLY, CDR2 FYNNEI. CDR3 nucleotide sequence: TGTGCCAGCAGTGAACTGGACAGTGCCTACGAGCAGTACTTC. This gives the protein CASSELDSAYEQYF.

This clonotype came up many times. Relative to the germline gene, one junction end is altered; a read error may explain this. CDR3 region: CASSLRRGASYEQYF. DNA of the CDR3: TGTGCTAGCAGCTTGCGGCGGGGGGCTTCCTACGAGCAGTACTTC. This chain uses TRBV7-7 with TRBJ2-7, with 8 bases fitting TRBD2. CDR1 SSHAT and CDR2 FNYEAQ come from the germline V gene (reference sequence). The CDR3 loop spans 15 amino acids.

This clonotype has a handful of counts. The CDR3, as DNA: TGCGCCAGCAGCTGGGGACTATTAGCGGGGGAGTACAATGAGCAGTTCTTC. It encodes CASSWGLLAGEYNEQFF. The chain couples TRBV5-1 to TRBJ2-1, with TRBD2 matching over 9 bases. The germline CDR1 and CDR2 sequences are SGHRS and YFSETQ. V lost 3 bases, J lost 4 bases, and 11 bases stayed unmatched. This CDR3 region has 17 residues.

This clonotype was counted many times. The chain recombines TRBV7-2 with TRBJ2-1; 9 bases are a match to TRBD2. CDR3 size: 15 residues. CDR1 is SGHTA and CDR2 is FQGNSA in the germline V gene. Trimming at V came to 5 bases and at J to 6 bases, leaving 8 bases not matched to a gene. In DNA form, the CDR3 reads TGTGCCAGCAGCCCGCGGGGGGGCCTTTTCAATGAGCAGTTCTTC. Protein: CASSPRGGLFNEQFF.

This clonotype came up many times. The V call is TRBV6-1, the J call TRBJ2-1, with 7 nucleotides matching TRBD1. The length of the CDR3 is 15 residues. Germline loops: CDR1 MNHNS, CDR2 SASEGT. J was trimmed by 7 bases and V by 5 bases; bases with no gene match: 11. The CDR3 sequence: CASSRTRQGRNEQFF. CDR3 DNA: TGTGCCAGCAGTCGAACCCGACAGGGTAGAAATGAGCAGTTCTTC.

This clonotype was counted at least ten times. The chain recombines TRBV5-5 with TRBJ1-4; 10 bases are shared with TRBD1. With V trimmed by 2 bases and J by 6 bases, 7 bases remained unmatched. CDR1 is SGHKS and CDR2 is YYEKEE in the germline V gene (reference sequence). The CDR3 length is 16 residues. The DNA for the CDR3 is TGTGCCAGCAGCTTCCGGGACAGGGGAGTCGATGAAAAACTGTTTTTT. Its translation: CASSFRDRGVDEKLFF.

The table lists this clonotype with many counts. This rearrangement joins TRBV7-6 to TRBJ1-5, with D tentatively TRBD1 (5 bases). Trimming took off 4 bases at V and 7 bases at J, with 17 bases between the two ends. The CDR3 extends over 15 amino acids. Germline V gene data show CDR1 as SGHVS and CDR2 as FNYEAQ. CDR3 loop: CASSSSDVRGQPQHF. For the CDR3, the DNA is TGTGCCAGCAGCTCTTCTGACGTACGGGGGCAGCCCCAGCATTTT. Variable domain in full (rest from reference TRBV7-6 and TRBJ1-5): GAGVSQSPRYKVTKRGQDVALRCDPISGHVSLYWYRQALGQGPEFLTYFNYEAQQDKSGLPNDRFSAERPEGSISTLTIQRTEQRDSAMYRCASSSSDVRGQPQHFGDGTRLSIL.

This clonotype was counted many times. This chain uses TRBV7-2 with TRBJ2-7; D possibly corresponds to TRBD2 (6 bases). Per germline, CDR1 SGHTA and CDR2 FQGNSA. V lost 0 bases and J 0 bases, leaving 6 bases between the germline ends. This CDR3 contains 14 residues. The CDR3 is CASSLAGSSYEQYF. In DNA form, the CDR3 reads TGTGCCAGCAGCTTAGCCGGGAGCTCCTACGAGCAGTACTTC.

This clonotype has ten or more counts. The chain joins TRBV11-2 to TRBJ2-5; D remains ambiguous. V lost 4 bases and J 7 bases, leaving 13 bases between the germline ends. Germline CDR1 reads SGHAT; CDR2 reads FQNNGV. The CDR3 covers 13 residues. CDR3 bases: TGTGCCAGCAGCTCAGACACCGCCGGGACCCAGTACTTC. This gives the protein CASSSDTAGTQYF.

The V call is TRBV7-2, the J call TRBJ1-2; TRBD1 matches 7 bases. This CDR3 is 16 amino acids long. V lost 4 bases and J lost 4; bases outside the gene matches: 12. Per the germline V gene, CDR1 is SGHTA and CDR2 is FQGNSA. The CDR3 here is CASSSTGQGEFYGYTF. The CDR3 nucleotides read TGTGCCAGCAGCTCGACAGGGCAGGGCGAGTTCTATGGCTACACCTTC.

This clonotype is labeled medium-sized. This chain's CDR3 is CASSPDRLETQYF. The CDR3 region has the DNA TGTGCCAGCAGTCCAGACAGGCTCGAGACCCAGTACTTC. This chain connects TRBV12-3 or TRBV12-4 to TRBJ2-5; D perhaps matches TRBD1 (6 bases). CDR3 length equals 13 residues. Trimming cost V 5 bases and J 5 bases, with 12 bases left between them.

This clonotype has more than one count but fewer than ten. This chain links TRBV3-1 with TRBJ2-7, with 8 bases identical to TRBD1. CDR3 length equals 16 residues. Germline CDR1 reads LGHDT; CDR2 reads YNNKEL (reference sequence). V shed 4 bases and J 6 bases; nucleotides not matched to a gene: 14. The CDR3 here is CASSRSKGQGISEQYF. The CDR3 DNA reads as TGTGCCAGCAGCCGCAGCAAAGGACAGGGAATAAGCGAGCAGTACTTC.

The sample holds many counts of this clonotype. This chain joins TRBV7-8 and TRBJ2-7; 7 nucleotides match TRBD1. Germline V gene data show CDR1 as SGHVS and CDR2 as FQNEAQ. The ends lost 1 base at V and 5 bases at J; junction bases unmatched: 8. The CDR3 length is 15 residues. The chain's CDR3 is CASSLDPARGNEQYF. The DNA of the CDR3 is TGTGCCAGCAGCTTAGATCCAGCCAGGGGGAACGAGCAGTACTTC.

In nucleotides, the CDR3 is TGCGCCAGCAGCCGAATCTCCTATAATTCACCCCTCCACTTT. This encodes CASSRISYNSPLHF. This chain connects TRBV4-1 to TRBJ1-6, with D hard to call. Germline CDR1 and CDR2: MGHRA and YSYEKL. V lost 4 bases to trimming and J lost 0 bases, with 4 bases between them. This CDR3 is built from 14 residues.